This T cell receptor (beta chain) was identified during a study of cytomegalovirus exposure and HLA in healthy donors. Across the study: A prior study identified 117 million unique TCR beta sequences from 200 million or so T cells.

A remark on this clone: What it binds is not known.

In the PCR, 60 Vbeta and 13 Jbeta primers were used. Sequencing was performed with immunoSEQ multiplex PCR; in TCRdb, only in-frame clones are kept and a portion is missing. Counted here are 120,000 or so clones, 83% occurring once; the ten biggest clones make up about 3.7%. Whole-study findings and limits: The productive fraction for most TCR beta V segments was about 87% or about 30% in an earlier analysis.

The CDR3 has 16 amino acids. V lost 5 bases and J lost 3; bases outside the gene matches: 9. Germline assignment: CDR1 LNHDA and CDR2 SQIVND (reference sequence). The sequencing sample was made of PBMCs. This clonotype originated in a woman in her 40s in good health and CMV-seropositive. The chain recombines TRBV19 with TRBJ2-1; 8 positions match TRBD2. This CDR3 reads CASSSGGTTFYNEQFF. The CDR3 nucleotides are TGTGCCAGTAGTTCGGGGGGGACAACCTTCTACAATGAGCAGTTCTTC.